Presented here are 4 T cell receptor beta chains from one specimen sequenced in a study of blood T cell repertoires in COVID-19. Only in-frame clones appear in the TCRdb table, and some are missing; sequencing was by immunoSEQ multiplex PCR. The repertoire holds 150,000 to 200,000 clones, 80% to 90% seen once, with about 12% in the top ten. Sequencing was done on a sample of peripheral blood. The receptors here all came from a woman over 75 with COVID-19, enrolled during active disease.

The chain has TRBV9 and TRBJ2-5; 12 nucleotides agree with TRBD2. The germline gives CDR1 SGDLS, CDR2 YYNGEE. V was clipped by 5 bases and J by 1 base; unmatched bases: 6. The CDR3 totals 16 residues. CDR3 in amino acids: CASSLGLAGSQETQYF. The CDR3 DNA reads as TGTGCCAGCAGTCTTGGACTAGCGGGGTCCCAAGAGACCCAGTACTTC. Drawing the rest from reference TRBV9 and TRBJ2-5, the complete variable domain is DSGVTQTPKHLITATGQRVTLRCSPRSGDLSVYWYQQSLDQGLQFLIQYYNGEERAKGNILERFSAQQFPDLHSELNLSSLELGDSALYFCASSLGLAGSQETQYFGPGTRLLVL.

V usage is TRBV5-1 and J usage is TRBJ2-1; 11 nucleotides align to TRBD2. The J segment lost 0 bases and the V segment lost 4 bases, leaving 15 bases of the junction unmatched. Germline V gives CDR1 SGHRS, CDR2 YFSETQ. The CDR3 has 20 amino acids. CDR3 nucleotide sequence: TGCGCCAGCAGCCCACCTGTTCTAGCGGGGGGACTAAGCTCCTACAATGAGCAGTTCTTC. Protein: CASSPPVLAGGLSSYNEQFF.

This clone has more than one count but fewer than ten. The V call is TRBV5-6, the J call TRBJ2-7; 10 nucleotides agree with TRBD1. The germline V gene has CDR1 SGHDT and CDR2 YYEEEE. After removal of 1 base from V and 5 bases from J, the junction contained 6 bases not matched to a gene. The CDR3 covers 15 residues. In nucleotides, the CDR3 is TGTGCCAGCAGCTTGACCGGGACAGGGGCCAACGAGCAGTACTTC. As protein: CASSLTGTGANEQYF.

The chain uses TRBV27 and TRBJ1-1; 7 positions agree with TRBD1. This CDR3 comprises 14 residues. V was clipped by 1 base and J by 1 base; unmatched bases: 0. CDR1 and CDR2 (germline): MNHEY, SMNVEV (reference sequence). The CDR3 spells CASSLYRGNTEAFF. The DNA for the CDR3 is TGTGCCAGCAGTTTATACAGGGGGAACACTGAAGCTTTCTTT.